This TCR beta chain was documented in a study of Graves' ophthalmopathy and Graves' hyperthyroidism. Overall study findings and caveats: Built on 13 signatures, a model told ophthalmopathy apart from stable hyperthyroidism with 85% to 90% sensitivity and around 80% specificity.

The CDR3 contains 14 residues. CDR1 and CDR2 (germline): MNHEY, SMNVEV (reference sequence). Trimming took 6 bases from V and 1 from J; bases not matched to a gene: 4. Isolation of PBMCs was performed using roughly 10 ml of fresh peripheral blood. This clonotype was seen repeatedly, ten times or more. Its antigen is unidentified. Beta-chain TCR CDR3 regions were amplified from RNA transcripts. HTBI primers were employed in first-round RT-PCR, then a second-round multiplex PCR followed. One entry per CDR3 protein results from TCRdb running MiXCR on the multiplex PCR reads. The table includes 500,000 to 700,000 distinct CDR3 sequences, 22% detected once.

The sample consisted of peripheral blood. The chain joins TRBV27 to TRBJ1-1; 8 nucleotides line up with TRBD1. This clonotype was obtained from a woman aged 18-29 years with stable Graves' hyperthyroidism. Some clones in this sample may be carry-over from other donors' samples. The CDR3: CASSWTGKNTEAFF. The CDR3, as DNA: TGTGCCAGCAGCTGGACAGGGAAGAACACTGAAGCTTTCTTT.